Listed here is a single T cell receptor (beta chain). This sample stems from a study of blood T cell repertoires in COVID-19. Germline V gene lookup returns CDR1 MNHNY and CDR2 SVGAGI (reference sequence). The CDR3 runs to 18 residues. V trimming: 5 bases; J trimming: 10 bases; junction bases outside the gene matches: 18. Clones were read by immunoSEQ multiplex PCR, and TCRdb kept only the in-frame ones, dropping some. The sample has approximately 350,000 clones, 89% seen once; the top ten hold around 1.3%. The chain carries TRBV6-6 and TRBJ1-6, with 9 bases fitting TRBD1. This receptor was taken from a man aged 35 to 55 with acute or convalescent COVID-19. Source material: peripheral blood. The CDR3 protein is CASSLNLIQGAFESPLHF. The CDR3 DNA is TGTGCCAGCAGTCTAAATCTGATACAGGGGGCGTTTGAATCACCCCTCCACTTT.